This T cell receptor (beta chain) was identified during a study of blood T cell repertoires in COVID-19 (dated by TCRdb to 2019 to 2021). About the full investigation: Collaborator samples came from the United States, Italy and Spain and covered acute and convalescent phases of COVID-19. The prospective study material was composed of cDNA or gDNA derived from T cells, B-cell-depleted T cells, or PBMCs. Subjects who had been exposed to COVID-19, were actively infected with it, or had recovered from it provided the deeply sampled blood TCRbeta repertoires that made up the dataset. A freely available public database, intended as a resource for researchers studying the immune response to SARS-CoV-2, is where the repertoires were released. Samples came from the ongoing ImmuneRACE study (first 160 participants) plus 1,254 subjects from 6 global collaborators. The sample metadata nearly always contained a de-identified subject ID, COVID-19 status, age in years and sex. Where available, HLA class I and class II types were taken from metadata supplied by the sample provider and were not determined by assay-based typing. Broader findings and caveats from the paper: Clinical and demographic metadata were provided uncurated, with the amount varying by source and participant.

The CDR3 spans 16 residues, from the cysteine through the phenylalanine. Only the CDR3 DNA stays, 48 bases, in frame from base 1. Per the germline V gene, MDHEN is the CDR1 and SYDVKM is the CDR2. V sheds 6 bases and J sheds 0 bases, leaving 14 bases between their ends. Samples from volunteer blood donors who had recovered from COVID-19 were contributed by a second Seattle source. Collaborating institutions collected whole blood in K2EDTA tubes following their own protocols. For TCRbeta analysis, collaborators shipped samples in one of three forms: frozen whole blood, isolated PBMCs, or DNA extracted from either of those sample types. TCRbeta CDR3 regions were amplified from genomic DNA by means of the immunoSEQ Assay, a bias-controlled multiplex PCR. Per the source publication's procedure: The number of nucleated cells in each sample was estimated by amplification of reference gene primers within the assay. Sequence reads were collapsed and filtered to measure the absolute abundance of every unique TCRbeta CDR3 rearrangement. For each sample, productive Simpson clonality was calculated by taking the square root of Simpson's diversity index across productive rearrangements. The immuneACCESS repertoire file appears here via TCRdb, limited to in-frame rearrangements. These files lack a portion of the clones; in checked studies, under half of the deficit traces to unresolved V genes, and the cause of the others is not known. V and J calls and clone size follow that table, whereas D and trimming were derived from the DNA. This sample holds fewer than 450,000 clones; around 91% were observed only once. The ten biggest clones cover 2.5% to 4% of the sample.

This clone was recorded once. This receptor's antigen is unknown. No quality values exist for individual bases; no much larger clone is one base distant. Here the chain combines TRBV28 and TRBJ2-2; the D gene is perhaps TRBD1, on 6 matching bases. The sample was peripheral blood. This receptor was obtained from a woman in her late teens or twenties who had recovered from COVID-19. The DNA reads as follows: TGTGCCAGCAGCCCACCGGGACAAGCGAACACCGGGGAGCTGTTTTTT. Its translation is CASSPPGQANTGELFF. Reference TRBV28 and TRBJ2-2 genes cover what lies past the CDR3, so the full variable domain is DVKVTQSSRYLVKRTGEKVFLECVQDMDHENMFWYRQDPGLGLRLIYFSYDVKMKEKGDIPEGYSVSREKKERFSLILESASTNQTSMYLCASSPPGQANTGELFFGEGSRLTVL.